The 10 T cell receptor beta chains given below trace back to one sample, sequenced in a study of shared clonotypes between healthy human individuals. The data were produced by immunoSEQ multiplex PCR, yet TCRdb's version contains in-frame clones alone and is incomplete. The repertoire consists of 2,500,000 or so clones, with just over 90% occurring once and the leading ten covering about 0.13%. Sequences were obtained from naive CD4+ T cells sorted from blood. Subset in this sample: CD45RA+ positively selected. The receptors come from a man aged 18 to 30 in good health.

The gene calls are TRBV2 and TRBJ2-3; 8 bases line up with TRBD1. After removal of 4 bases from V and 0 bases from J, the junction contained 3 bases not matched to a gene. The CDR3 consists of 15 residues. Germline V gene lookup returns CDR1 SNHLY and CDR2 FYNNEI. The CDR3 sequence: CASSVRDRSTDTQYF. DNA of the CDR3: TGTGCCAGCAGTGTCCGGGACAGGAGCACAGATACGCAGTATTTT.

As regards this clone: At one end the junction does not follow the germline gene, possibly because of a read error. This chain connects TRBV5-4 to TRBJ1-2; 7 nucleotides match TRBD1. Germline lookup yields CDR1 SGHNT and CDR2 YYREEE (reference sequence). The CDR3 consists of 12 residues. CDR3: CASSLGGGTAIF. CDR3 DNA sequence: TGTGCCAGCAGCTTGGGCGGGGGGACAGCCATCTTC.

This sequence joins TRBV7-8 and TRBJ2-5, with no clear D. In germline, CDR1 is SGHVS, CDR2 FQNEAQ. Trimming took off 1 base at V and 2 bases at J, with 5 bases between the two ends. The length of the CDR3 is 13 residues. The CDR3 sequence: CASSLVGQETQYF. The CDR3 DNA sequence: TGTGCCAGCAGCTTAGTTGGTCAAGAGACCCAGTACTTC.

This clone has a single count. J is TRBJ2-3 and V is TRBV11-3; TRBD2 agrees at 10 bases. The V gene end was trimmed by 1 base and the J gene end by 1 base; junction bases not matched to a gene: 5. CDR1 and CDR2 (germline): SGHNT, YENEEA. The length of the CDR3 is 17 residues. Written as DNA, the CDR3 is TGTGCCAGCAGCTTAGGTGTGGGGACTAGCGGCACAGATACGCAGTATTTT. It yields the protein CASSLGVGTSGTDTQYF.

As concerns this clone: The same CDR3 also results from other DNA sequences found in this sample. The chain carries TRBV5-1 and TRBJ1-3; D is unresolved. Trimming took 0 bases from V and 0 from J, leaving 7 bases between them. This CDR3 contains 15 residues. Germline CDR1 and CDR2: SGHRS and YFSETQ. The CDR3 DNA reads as TGCGCCAGCAGCTTGGCAGCGAGCTCTGGAAACACCATATATTTT. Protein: CASSLAASSGNTIYF.

CDR3 sequence (DNA): TGTCACTACAATGAGCAGTTCTTC. This sequence encodes CHYNEQFF. The chain employs TRBV3-2 and TRBJ2-1; TRBD1 is the table's D call, not checked against the DNA. TRBV3-2 is a pseudogene. The CDR3 covers 8 residues.

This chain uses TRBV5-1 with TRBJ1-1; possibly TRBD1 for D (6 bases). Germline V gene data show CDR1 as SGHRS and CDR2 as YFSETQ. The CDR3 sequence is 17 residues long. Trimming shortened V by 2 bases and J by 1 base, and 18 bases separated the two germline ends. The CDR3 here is CASSFAGPGAGNTEAFF. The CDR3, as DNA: TGCGCCAGCAGCTTCGCGGGCCCGGGGGCGGGGAACACTGAAGCTTTCTTT.

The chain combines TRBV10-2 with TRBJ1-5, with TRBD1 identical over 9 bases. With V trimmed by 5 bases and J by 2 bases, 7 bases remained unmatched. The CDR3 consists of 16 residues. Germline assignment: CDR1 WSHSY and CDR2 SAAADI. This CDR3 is CASSWTGEVGNQPQHF. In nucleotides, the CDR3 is TGCGCCAGCAGTTGGACAGGGGAGGTAGGCAATCAGCCCCAGCATTTT.

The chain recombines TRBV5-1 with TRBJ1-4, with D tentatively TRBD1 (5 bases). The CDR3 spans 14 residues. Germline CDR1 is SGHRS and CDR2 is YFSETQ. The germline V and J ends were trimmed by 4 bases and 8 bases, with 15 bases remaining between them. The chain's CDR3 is CASSLIGDPEKLFF. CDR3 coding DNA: TGCGCCAGCAGCCTTATCGGGGACCCAGAAAAACTGTTTTTT.

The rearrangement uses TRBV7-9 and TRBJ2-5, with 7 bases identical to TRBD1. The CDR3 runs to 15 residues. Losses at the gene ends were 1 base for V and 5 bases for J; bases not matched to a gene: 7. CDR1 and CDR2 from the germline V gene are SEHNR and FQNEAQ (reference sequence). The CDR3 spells CASSLVSGGTETQYF. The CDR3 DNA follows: TGTGCCAGCAGCTTAGTGTCAGGGGGTACCGAGACCCAGTACTTC.